What follows is one T cell receptor beta chain and its context. What it binds is unknown. The data were obtained in a study of radiotherapy plus CTLA-4 blockade in lung cancer. Study results and limitations: Tumor-derived TCR clones expanded in blood after radiotherapy plus ipilimumab.

Ipilimumab CTLA-4 blockade and focal radiation were given to patients with chemo-refractory metastatic non-small-cell lung cancer. The V gene end was trimmed by 5 bases and the J gene end by 2 bases; junction bases not matched to a gene: 16. Per germline, CDR1 MRHNA and CDR2 SNTAGT. The CDR3 contains 19 residues. Measured with immunoSEQ multiplex PCR; TCRdb has only the in-frame clones, and not every one. Among 120,000 or so clones listed, 90% were seen once. The source of this sequence is a human donor with non-small cell lung cancer that progressed on radiotherapy plus ipilimumab. Sequences were derived from peripheral blood, sampled from a patient treated with radiotherapy plus ipilimumab. V usage is TRBV6-4 and J usage is TRBJ2-7; 12 bases agree with TRBD2. The CDR3 bases are TGTGCCAGCAGTCAACACCCCGGGACTAGCGGGCGCCGACCCTACGAGCAGTACTTC. This gives the protein CASSQHPGTSGRRPYEQYF.